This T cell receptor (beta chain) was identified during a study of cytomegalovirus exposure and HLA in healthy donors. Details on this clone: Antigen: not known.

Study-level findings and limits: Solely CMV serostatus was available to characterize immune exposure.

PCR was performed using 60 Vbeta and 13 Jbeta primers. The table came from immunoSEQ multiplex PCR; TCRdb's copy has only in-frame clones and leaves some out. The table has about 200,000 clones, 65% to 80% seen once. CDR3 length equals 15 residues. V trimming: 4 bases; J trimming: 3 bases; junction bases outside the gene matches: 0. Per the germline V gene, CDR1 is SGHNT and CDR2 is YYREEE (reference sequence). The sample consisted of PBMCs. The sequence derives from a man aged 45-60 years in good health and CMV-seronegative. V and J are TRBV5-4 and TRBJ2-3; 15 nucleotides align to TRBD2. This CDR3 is CASSGTSGGTDTQYF. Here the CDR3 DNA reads TGTGCCAGCAGCGGGACTAGCGGGGGGACAGATACGCAGTATTTT.